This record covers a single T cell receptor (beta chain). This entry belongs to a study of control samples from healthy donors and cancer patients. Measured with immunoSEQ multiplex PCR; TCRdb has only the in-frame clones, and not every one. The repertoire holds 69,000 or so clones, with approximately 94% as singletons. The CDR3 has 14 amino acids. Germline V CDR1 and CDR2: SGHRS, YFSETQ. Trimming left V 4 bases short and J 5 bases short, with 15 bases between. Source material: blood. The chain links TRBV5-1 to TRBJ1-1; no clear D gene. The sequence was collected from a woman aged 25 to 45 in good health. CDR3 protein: CASSLNDAGTEAFF. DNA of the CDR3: TGCGCCAGCAGCCTAAATGACGCGGGGACTGAAGCTTTCTTT.